The clone carrying this T cell receptor beta chain was picked up one time. Antigen unknown. This sample is part of a study of T cell responses to AZD1222 COVID-19 vaccine. As for the study in general: The study pooled second doses at about 4 or about 12 weeks.

Study-wide results and limits: White British people made up most donors, females outnumbered males, and clonal diversity was possibly underestimated. Breadth and depth of Spike-specific TCRs rose after two AZD1222 doses. Vaccine-associated CD4 TCRs spanned spike, dominant at 160-218 and 743-854.

Libraries were prepared by immunoSEQ multiplex PCR; TCRdb keeps only in-frame clonotypes and omits some of them. Of about 120,000 clones detected, around 93% appear once; the ten largest clones hold 11% to 15%. V was shortened by 1 base and J by 1 base, with 7 bases between the two germline ends. This CDR3 has 14 amino acids. Germline CDR1 reads MDHEN; CDR2 reads SYDVKM. The receptor comes from an adult in good health. The rearrangement joins TRBV28 to TRBJ1-1; D remains unclear. The source material was peripheral blood, sampled on day 0 of AZD1222 vaccination. CDR3 nucleotide sequence: TGTGCCAGCAGTTTATTTACGGGGAACACTGAAGCTTTCTTT. Protein: CASSLFTGNTEAFF.